A single sample is the source of the 21 T cell receptor beta chains below, sequenced in a study of blood T cell repertoires in COVID-19. The table came from immunoSEQ multiplex PCR; TCRdb's copy has only in-frame clones and leaves some out. The data show 300,000 or so clones, approximately 86% seen once. The sequenced sample was PBMCs or T cells enriched from blood (not recorded which). The receptors derive from a woman aged 40 to 50 with acute COVID-19.

The V and J genes are TRBV29-1 and TRBJ2-7, with 10 nucleotides matching TRBD2. This CDR3 spans 15 amino acids. The V gene's germline CDR1 is SQVTM and CDR2 ANQGSEA. Trimming took 4 bases from V and 3 from J; bases not matched to a gene: 9. Here the CDR3 DNA reads TGCAGCGTTGTACCGCTAGCGGGAGTGGGCTACGAGCAGTACTTC. Translating it yields CSVVPLAGVGYEQYF.

The chain couples TRBV5-1 to TRBJ2-7; D might be TRBD1 (6 bases). The germline V gene encodes CDR1 SGHRS and CDR2 YFSETQ. This CDR3 is 15 amino acids long. V dropped 4 bases and J dropped 2 bases, with 16 bases sitting between them. The CDR3 region is CASSPGTKYTYEQYF. CDR3 nucleotides: TGCGCCAGCAGCCCGGGGACAAAATATACCTACGAGCAGTACTTC.

The chain carries TRBV11-1 and TRBJ1-2; D is uncertain. This CDR3 contains 15 residues. Looked up from germline, CDR1 is SGHAT and CDR2 is FQDESV (reference sequence). Trimming pared 0 bases from V and 2 bases from J, leaving 10 bases between. This CDR3 is CASSLAPTENYGYTF. In nucleotides, the CDR3 is TGTGCCAGCAGCTTAGCGCCCACAGAAAACTATGGCTACACCTTC.

The chain employs TRBV28 and TRBJ2-7, with TRBD1 matching over 8 bases. CDR3 length: 12 amino acids. After removal of 5 bases from V and 9 bases from J, the junction contained 6 bases not matched to a gene. Per germline, CDR1 MDHEN and CDR2 SYDVKM. The CDR3 bases are TGTGCCAGCAGTCTCGGACAGGGAGGGCAGTACTTC. This codes for CASSLGQGGQYF.

The CDR3 bases are TGTGCCAGCAGCGGACAATTGAACACTGAAGCTTTCTTT. Translating gives CASSGQLNTEAFF. The V and J genes are TRBV11-2 and TRBJ1-1, with D possibly matching TRBD1 (5 bases). CDR3 length: 13 amino acids. V was pared by 5 bases and J by 0 bases, with 7 bases between. Germline V gene data show CDR1 as SGHAT and CDR2 as FQNNGV.

The chain recombines TRBV4-3 with TRBJ2-7, with 7 bases lining up with TRBD2. CDR1 is LGHNA and CDR2 is YSLEER in the germline V gene. V was clipped by 4 bases and J by 6 bases; unmatched bases: 6. The CDR3 consists of 13 residues. In DNA form, the CDR3 reads TGCGCCAGCAGCCGGACTAGAACGAGCGAGCAGTACTTC. Translated, it gives CASSRTRTSEQYF.

V and J are TRBV5-5 and TRBJ2-3; D is undetermined. CDR3 length equals 13 residues. Germline CDR1 is SGHKS and CDR2 is YYEKEE (reference sequence). Deletions cut 1 base from V and 4 bases from J, with 7 bases between. CDR3 sequence: CASSLTYADTQYF. DNA of the CDR3: TGTGCCAGCAGCTTGACTTACGCAGATACGCAGTATTTT.

The V call is TRBV28, the J call TRBJ1-2, with D tentatively TRBD1 (5 bases). Looked up from germline, CDR1 is MDHEN and CDR2 is SYDVKM. The V end lost 8 bases, the J end lost 7 bases, and 14 bases lay between the germline ends. The CDR3 loop spans 12 amino acids. The CDR3 region has the DNA TGTGCCAGCTGGGGCAGGGCCCGTGGCTACACCTTC. It is translated as CASWGRARGYTF.

V and J are TRBV5-1 and TRBJ1-1, with a weak D call TRBD1 (5 bases). V was clipped by 2 bases and J by 6 bases, with 11 bases between them. This CDR3 comprises 13 residues. Germline V gene data show CDR1 as SGHRS and CDR2 as YFSETQ. This CDR3 reads CASSFKGPAEAFF. CDR3 sequence (DNA): TGCGCCAGCAGCTTCAAGGGGCCAGCTGAAGCTTTCTTT. The whole variable domain, filled in from reference TRBV5-1 and TRBJ1-1, reads KAGVTQTPRYLIKTRGQQVTLSCSPISGHRSVSWYQQTPGQGLQFLFEYFSETQRNKGNFPGRFSGRQFSNSRSEMNVSTLELGDSALYLCASSFKGPAEAFFGQGTRLTVV.

The rearrangement joins TRBV9 to TRBJ1-1, with TRBD1 identical over 10 bases. With 0 bases clipped from V and 0 bases from J, the junction kept 8 bases outside the gene matches. This CDR3 spans 18 amino acids. Germline V CDR1 and CDR2: SGDLS, YYNGEE. CDR3 DNA sequence: TGTGCCAGCAGCGTAGGGGGCGGGACAGGGGCGATGAACACTGAAGCTTTCTTT. Its translation: CASSVGGGTGAMNTEAFF.

This clone was seen once. The chain joins TRBV25-1 to TRBJ2-1; no reliable D call. Germline V gene sequence: CDR1 MGHDK, CDR2 SYGVNS. V lost 4 bases to trimming and J lost 3 bases, with 7 bases between them. CDR3 size: 13 residues. The DNA for the CDR3 is TGTGCCAGCAGTGGTAACGGCTACAATGAGCAGTTCTTC. It translates to CASSGNGYNEQFF.

The rearrangement uses TRBV18 and TRBJ1-1, with no clear D. CDR1 KGHSH and CDR2 LQKENI come from the germline V gene. The CDR3 consists of 14 residues. The V gene lost 3 bases and the J gene lost 0 bases, with 8 bases spanning the gap. CDR3 protein: CASSPTTMNTEAFF. As DNA, the CDR3 is TGTGCCAGCTCACCGACGACAATGAACACTGAAGCTTTCTTT.

The chain couples TRBV7-9 to TRBJ2-7; possible D gene TRBD2, 6 bases. Trimming removed 2 bases at V and 2 bases at J, with 10 bases between. CDR1 and CDR2 from the germline V gene are SEHNR and FQNEAQ (reference sequence). CDR3 length equals 14 residues. The CDR3 sequence: CASSLSRGTYEQYF. The CDR3 nucleotides are TGTGCCAGCAGCTTAAGTCGGGGGACCTACGAGCAGTACTTC.

V gene TRBV6-2 or TRBV6-3 combines with J gene TRBJ2-1; 8 bases are a match to TRBD1. V shed 2 bases and J 3 bases; nucleotides not matched to a gene: 0. Germline loops: CDR1 MNHEY, CDR2 SVGEGT. The CDR3 is 14 residues long. Written as DNA, the CDR3 is TGTGCCAGCAGTTACGACAGGGGCTACAATGAGCAGTTCTTC. This translates into CASSYDRGYNEQFF.

The V gene is TRBV6-5, the J gene TRBJ1-1; the match to TRBD1 covers 9 bases. V shed 5 bases, J shed 7 bases, and the junction held 5 bases outside the gene matches. Germline assignment: CDR1 MNHEY and CDR2 SVGAGI. The CDR3 spans 13 residues. The CDR3 nucleotides are TGTGCCAGCAGTACGCCGGGACAGGGTGAAGCTTTCTTT. Translated: CASSTPGQGEAFF.

This chain uses TRBV9 with TRBJ2-1, with D perhaps matching TRBD2 (6 bases). The CDR3 totals 15 residues. CDR1 and CDR2 from the germline V gene are SGDLS and YYNGEE. V was pared by 1 base and J by 0 bases, with 8 bases between. CDR3 sequence (DNA): TGTGCCAGCAGCGTAAGCGGGTACTCCTACAATGAGCAGTTCTTC. This codes for CASSVSGYSYNEQFF.

The chain joins TRBV5-5 to TRBJ2-1, with 10 bases identical to TRBD2. V was pared by 0 bases and J by 3 bases, with 9 bases of the junction left unmatched. Germline CDR1 is SGHKS and CDR2 is YYEKEE (reference sequence). This CDR3 comprises 18 residues. Here the CDR3 reads CASSLVGPSGGYYNEQFF. CDR3 coding DNA: TGTGCCAGCAGCTTGGTTGGGCCTAGCGGGGGATACTACAATGAGCAGTTCTTC.

The rearrangement joins TRBV5-4 to TRBJ2-1, with 12 bases lining up with TRBD2. V dropped 5 bases and J dropped 2; count of bases not matched to a gene: 2. Germline CDR1 reads SGHNT; CDR2 reads YYREEE (reference sequence). The CDR3 is made up of 15 amino acids. DNA of the CDR3: TGTGCCAGCAGTCTAGCGGGAGGGGCCTACAATGAGCAGTTCTTC. This gives the protein CASSLAGGAYNEQFF.

This chain's CDR3 is CASSAGTSGAYEQYF. The CDR3 nucleotides are TGTGCCAGCAGTGCCGGGACTAGCGGAGCCTACGAGCAGTACTTC. This chain uses TRBV2 with TRBJ2-7; 11 bases are a match to TRBD2. The CDR3 covers 15 residues. Germline V lookup: CDR1 SNHLY, CDR2 FYNNEI. Losses at the gene ends were 4 bases for V and 2 bases for J; bases not matched to a gene: 4.

The chain joins TRBV19 to TRBJ2-3; 9 positions agree with TRBD2. Germline CDR1 and CDR2: LNHDA and SQIVND (reference sequence). V gave up 6 bases and J gave up 0 bases; unmatched junction bases: 7. The CDR3 is 16 amino acids. CDR3 coding DNA: TGTGCCAGTAGGGGGGTAGCGGGAGAGAGCACAGATACGCAGTATTTT. As protein: CASRGVAGESTDTQYF.

V usage is TRBV19 and J usage is TRBJ1-2; D is unclear. This CDR3 spans 11 amino acids. Trimming removed 10 bases at V and 3 bases at J, with 9 bases between. Germline CDR1 is LNHDA and CDR2 is SQIVND (reference sequence). The CDR3: CATEHYYGYTF. The CDR3 coding sequence is TGTGCCACGGAGCACTACTATGGCTACACCTTC.